This passage covers 29 T cell receptor beta chains from one sample sequenced in a study of a mutant IDH1 vaccine in newly diagnosed glioma. This table comes from immunoSEQ multiplex PCR, and its TCRdb copy is limited to in-frame clones, with some not included. The sample consists of 30,000 to 40,000 clones, 55% to 60% of them appearing once. Time point of the sample: week 5, during vaccination. All doses held 300 ug of mutant IDH1 20-mer peptide, with topical imiquimod. Their target antigens are unknown. Specimen: PBMCs, collected from a glioma patient whose treatment included an IDH1 peptide vaccine. The receptors stem from a young woman with glioma.

Here the CDR3 reads CASSYSKTQYF. CDR3 bases: TGTGCCAGCAGTTACTCGAAGACCCAGTACTTC. The chain uses TRBV6-5 and TRBJ2-5; D is uncertain. The CDR3 consists of 11 residues. From germline, CDR1 is MNHEY and CDR2 SVGAGI. Trimming left V 0 bases short and J 6 bases short, with 2 bases between.

This clone has just a few counts. The rearrangement links TRBV27 to TRBJ1-1, with D possibly matching TRBD1 (5 bases). Germline loops: CDR1 MNHEY, CDR2 SMNVEV (reference sequence). Trimming cost V 4 bases and J 3 bases, with 9 bases left between them. The CDR3 sequence is 13 residues long. CDR3 DNA: TGTGCCAGCAGTTCCCGGGACGACACTGAAGCTTTCTTT. This gives the protein CASSSRDDTEAFF.

This clone has just a few counts. The chain recombines TRBV10-3 with TRBJ2-5; possibly TRBD1 for D (5 bases). Germline assignment: CDR1 ENHRY and CDR2 SYGVKD. CDR3 size: 14 residues. Trimming stripped 4 bases from V and 4 bases from J, with 13 bases between. The CDR3 here is CAISVGRQGETQYF. The CDR3 DNA reads as TGTGCCATCAGTGTAGGTCGGCAGGGAGAGACCCAGTACTTC.

The chain has TRBV10-3 and TRBJ1-5; 9 bases fit TRBD1. The V gene's germline CDR1 is ENHRY and CDR2 SYGVKD. The ends lost 3 bases at V and 3 bases at J; junction bases unmatched: 6. This CDR3 has 16 residues. Here the CDR3 DNA reads TGTGCCATCAGTGAACGGGACAGGGAATTCAATCAGCCCCAGCATTTT. Protein product: CAISERDREFNQPQHF.

This clone was picked up a small number of times. The chain joins TRBV7-2 to TRBJ2-6, with unresolved D. Germline-derived CDR1 and CDR2 are SGHTA and FQGNSA. Trimming cost V 7 bases and J 2 bases, with 9 bases left between them. The CDR3 contains 14 residues. CDR3 sequence (DNA): TGTGCCAGCATCCGCCCGGCTGGGGCCAACGTCCTGACTTTC. Translation: CASIRPAGANVLTF.

The chain combines TRBV28 with TRBJ2-5; possibly TRBD2 for D (5 bases). V lost 3 bases, J lost 5 bases, and 16 bases lay in between. There are 15 residues in the CDR3. Germline assignment: CDR1 MDHEN and CDR2 SYDVKM. CDR3 DNA: TGTGCCAGCAGTTTCCCACCACGCCCGGGGGAGACCCAGTACTTC. Translated: CASSFPPRPGETQYF.

This clone turned up a few times. This chain links TRBV4-1 with TRBJ1-5; D is ambiguous. V was trimmed by 5 bases and J by 9 bases, leaving 23 bases between them. Germline V lookup: CDR1 MGHRA, CDR2 YSYEKL. This CDR3 spans 16 amino acids. CDR3 bases: TGCGCCAGCAGCACGACCTGGACCGGGGTGGACTCGCCCCAGCATTTT. Translated: CASSTTWTGVDSPQHF.

V usage is TRBV28 and J usage is TRBJ2-7; 8 nucleotides match TRBD1. This CDR3 region has 15 residues. With V trimmed by 5 bases and J by 3 bases, 9 bases remained unmatched. Germline assignment: CDR1 MDHEN and CDR2 SYDVKM. The CDR3 DNA reads as TGTGCCAGCAGTCGCCGACAGGGGAACGGCTACGAGCAGTACTTC. Translated, it gives CASSRRQGNGYEQYF. The whole variable domain, filled in from reference TRBV28 and TRBJ2-7, reads DVKVTQSSRYLVKRTGEKVFLECVQDMDHENMFWYRQDPGLGLRLIYFSYDVKMKEKGDIPEGYSVSREKKERFSLILESASTNQTSMYLCASSRRQGNGYEQYFGPGTRLTVT.

Regarding this clone: A junction boundary mismatches the germline segment, possibly from a read error. V gene TRBV5-1 combines with J gene TRBJ1-6; 8 nucleotides agree with TRBD1. The germline V gene has CDR1 SGHRS and CDR2 YFSETQ. CDR3 size: 14 residues. CDR3 sequence: CASTLDRVSSPLHF. In DNA, the CDR3 is TGCGCCAGCACCTTGGACAGGGTATCTTCACCCCTCCACTTT.

CDR3 region: CASSPQEVGPSGNTIYF. CDR3 in DNA: TGTGCCAGTAGTCCGCAAGAGGTGGGGCCCTCTGGAAACACCATATATTTT. This chain links TRBV19 with TRBJ1-3; a weak D match, TRBD1 (5 bases). The CDR3 has 17 residues. Trimming cost V 5 bases and J 0 bases, with 17 bases left between them. Germline lookup yields CDR1 LNHDA and CDR2 SQIVND (reference sequence).

This chain links TRBV5-1 with TRBJ2-5; D is possibly TRBD1 (6 bases). Germline V gene data show CDR1 as SGHRS and CDR2 as YFSETQ. The CDR3 spans 14 residues. The V and J ends lost 4 bases and 0 bases respectively, with 10 bases between them. CDR3 sequence (DNA): TGCGCCAGCAGCCCGGGGACATACCAAGAGACCCAGTACTTC. As protein: CASSPGTYQETQYF.

The chain is built from TRBV6-5 and TRBJ1-2; 10 bases fit TRBD1. This CDR3 has 14 residues. Per the germline V gene, CDR1 is MNHEY and CDR2 is SVGAGI. Germline trimming cut 6 bases from V and 5 bases from J; bases unmatched to any gene: 6. This CDR3 is CASRRDRGPYGYTF. DNA of the CDR3: TGTGCCAGCAGAAGGGACAGGGGTCCTTATGGCTACACCTTC.

The CDR3 protein is CASSQASGGADTQYF. The CDR3 DNA follows: TGTGCCAGCAGCCAGGCTAGCGGGGGGGCAGATACGCAGTATTTT. The chain uses TRBV4-2 and TRBJ2-3, with TRBD2 matching 12 bases. Germline trimming cut 3 bases from V and 4 bases from J; bases unmatched to any gene: 2. CDR1 and CDR2 from the germline V gene are LGHNA and YNFKEQ. The CDR3 has 15 amino acids.

The chain is built from TRBV27 and TRBJ2-1; 9 bases fit TRBD1. This CDR3 has 13 amino acids. With V trimmed by 8 bases and J by 8 bases, 7 bases remained unmatched. Per germline, CDR1 MNHEY and CDR2 SMNVEV (reference sequence). CDR3 region: CASGDRVRDEQFF. The CDR3 DNA reads TGTGCCAGCGGGGACAGGGTCAGGGATGAGCAGTTCTTC.

The genes are TRBV27 and TRBJ2-3; 7 nucleotides agree with TRBD2. Germline values: CDR1 MNHEY, CDR2 SMNVEV (reference sequence). The length of the CDR3 is 16 residues. V dropped 5 bases and J dropped 0; count of bases not matched to a gene: 8. DNA of the CDR3: TGTGCCAGCAGTACGACAGCGGGGACTAGCACAGATACGCAGTATTTT. It translates to CASSTTAGTSTDTQYF.

This clone was detected a few times. The V call is TRBV28, the J call TRBJ1-2, with D unclear. V lost 8 bases and J lost 1, with 8 bases in between. The CDR3 totals 12 residues. Germline CDR1 is MDHEN and CDR2 is SYDVKM. CDR3 sequence reads: CASQVINYGYTF. The CDR3 DNA sequence: TGTGCCAGCCAGGTGATTAACTATGGCTACACCTTC.

The CDR3 here is CASSLGSSTDTQYF. The CDR3 bases are TGCGCCAGCAGCTTAGGTTCTAGCACAGATACGCAGTATTTT. The gene calls are TRBV5-1 and TRBJ2-3; D is unclear. CDR1 and CDR2 from the germline V gene are SGHRS and YFSETQ. The ends were cut back, 2 bases at V and 0 bases at J, with 7 bases in the middle. The CDR3 is 14 amino acids. The complete variable domain, with remaining parts taken from reference TRBV5-1 and TRBJ2-3, reads KAGVTQTPRYLIKTRGQQVTLSCSPISGHRSVSWYQQTPGQGLQFLFEYFSETQRNKGNFPGRFSGRQFSNSRSEMNVSTLELGDSALYLCASSLGSSTDTQYFGPGTRLTVL.

The chain uses TRBV5-6 and TRBJ1-6; 9 bases match TRBD1. With V trimmed by 4 bases and J by 9 bases, 5 bases remained unmatched. This CDR3 region has 14 residues. CDR1 is SGHDT and CDR2 is YYEEEE in the germline V gene. The CDR3 is CASSRGQGTSPLHF. The DNA for the CDR3 is TGTGCCAGCAGCAGGGGACAGGGAACTTCACCCCTCCACTTT. Complete variable domain (other parts from reference TRBV5-6 and TRBJ1-6): DAGVTQSPTHLIKTRGQQVTLRCSPKSGHDTVSWYQQALGQGPQFIFQYYEEEERQRGNFPDRFSGHQFPNYSSELNVNALLLGDSALYLCASSRGQGTSPLHFGNGTRLTVT.

The rearrangement joins TRBV27 to TRBJ1-5; a possible D gene is TRBD1 (5 bases). The CDR3 contains 18 residues. V dropped 4 bases and J dropped 0 bases, with 19 bases sitting between them. CDR1 is MNHEY, CDR2 SMNVEV, per germline (reference sequence). CDR3 in amino acids: CASSSRRQRGASNQPQHF. The DNA for the CDR3 is TGTGCCAGCAGTTCTAGAAGGCAAAGGGGAGCTAGCAATCAGCCCCAGCATTTT.

This chain links TRBV28 with TRBJ2-2; 8 bases fit TRBD2. The CDR3 has 17 amino acids. The trim removed 5 bases at V and 1 base at J, leaving 9 bases unmatched. Germline CDR1 reads MDHEN; CDR2 reads SYDVKM. The CDR3 bases are TGTGCCAGCAGTCAGGTCCAGCGGGGGATGAACACCGGGGAGCTGTTTTTT. This encodes CASSQVQRGMNTGELFF.

The chain is built from TRBV5-8 and TRBJ2-4, with D hard to call. Trimming cost V 2 bases and J 2 bases, with 14 bases left between them. In germline, CDR1 is SGHTS, CDR2 YDEGEE. CDR3 length equals 16 residues. CDR3 DNA sequence: TGTGCCAGCAGCTTCGACCGGTTTAGGACCAAAAACATTCAGTACTTC. Its protein is CASSFDRFRTKNIQYF.

The chain carries TRBV2 and TRBJ2-2, with 7 bases matching TRBD1. This CDR3 has 15 residues. Germline V gene sequence: CDR1 SNHLY, CDR2 FYNNEI. The V gene end was trimmed by 6 bases and the J gene end by 6 bases; junction bases not matched to a gene: 10. The CDR3 DNA sequence: TGTGCCAGCAGGGGCCGGGACAGTACCCCCGGGGAGCTGTTTTTT. Residues: CASRGRDSTPGELFF. Based on the CDR3 plus reference TRBV2 and TRBJ2-2, the full variable domain is EPEVTQTPSHQVTQMGQEVILRCVPISNHLYFYWYRQILGQKVEFLVSFYNNEISEKSEIFDDQFSVERPDGSNFTLKIRSTKLEDSAMYFCASRGRDSTPGELFFGEGSRLTVL.

This clone was recorded a few times. The rearrangement links TRBV10-3 to TRBJ1-1; TRBD1 matches 8 bases. The CDR3 runs 12 residues. Germline trimming cut 4 bases from V and 7 bases from J; bases unmatched to any gene: 2. Germline-derived CDR1 and CDR2 are ENHRY and SYGVKD. CDR3 in DNA: TGTGCCATCAGTGCAGACAGGGGTGAAGCTTTCTTT. Its translation is CAISADRGEAFF.

This chain connects TRBV6-1 to TRBJ1-1; D uncertain. Germline CDR1 reads MNHNS; CDR2 reads SASEGT. V was cut by 5 bases and J by 3 bases, with 10 bases left in between. This CDR3 is built from 13 residues. CDR3 in amino acids: CASSPRRDTEAFF. The DNA of the CDR3 is TGTGCCAGCAGTCCGAGGCGAGACACTGAAGCTTTCTTT.

V is TRBV7-2 and J is TRBJ1-3; perhaps TRBD1 as D (5 bases). The germline CDR1 and CDR2 sequences are SGHTA and FQGNSA. V was cut by 7 bases and J by 0 bases, with 10 bases left in between. This CDR3 region has 14 residues. The CDR3 coding sequence is TGTGCCAGCACGGGGGGGTCCTCTGGAAACACCATATATTTT. This codes for CASTGGSSGNTIYF.

This clone has more than one count but fewer than ten. CDR3 bases: TGTGCCAGTATCCCGACAGGGATGAACACTGAAGCTTTCTTT. Protein: CASIPTGMNTEAFF. V is TRBV19 and J is TRBJ1-1; 7 nucleotides agree with TRBD1. The V and J ends lost 7 bases and 0 bases, in that order; junction bases with no gene match: 5. The CDR3 spans 14 residues. Germline loops: CDR1 LNHDA, CDR2 SQIVND (reference sequence).

Only a few counts were recorded for this clone. The rearrangement joins TRBV5-1 to TRBJ1-5; perhaps TRBD1 as D (5 bases). V dropped 5 bases and J dropped 4 bases, with 16 bases sitting between them. The germline V gene has CDR1 SGHRS and CDR2 YFSETQ. CDR3 length: 15 amino acids. This CDR3 is CASREGQEGNQPQHF. The CDR3 DNA follows: TGCGCCAGCAGAGAGGGGCAGGAAGGGAATCAGCCCCAGCATTTT.

The V gene is TRBV9, the J gene TRBJ2-1; 7 nucleotides agree with TRBD2. Germline CDR1 SGDLS, CDR2 YYNGEE. The CDR3 runs to 16 residues. J lost 0 bases, V lost 0 bases, and 3 bases had no gene match. Written as DNA, the CDR3 is TGTGCCAGCAGCGTAGGAGGCGGGGGCTCCTACAATGAGCAGTTCTTC. This sequence encodes CASSVGGGGSYNEQFF.

This clone was seen a few times. The rearrangement links TRBV6-1 to TRBJ2-5; no clear D gene. The CDR3 length is 15 residues. The V gene lost 3 bases and the J gene lost 4 bases, with 15 bases spanning the gap. Germline CDR1 reads MNHNS; CDR2 reads SASEGT. CDR3 sequence: CASSDGRLGLETQYF. The CDR3 DNA follows: TGTGCCAGCAGTGATGGCAGGCTGGGCCTAGAGACCCAGTACTTC.